These 17 T cell receptor beta chains came from one sample sequenced in a study of cytomegalovirus exposure and HLA in healthy donors. 60 Vbeta and 13 Jbeta primers were used in PCR. Clones were read by immunoSEQ multiplex PCR, and TCRdb kept only the in-frame ones, dropping some. This sample contains 70,000 or so clones. The sequenced material came from PBMCs. Source of these receptors: a boy between 10 and 17 years old in good health and CMV-seronegative.

The rearrangement joins TRBV6-1 to TRBJ1-3; D remains unclear. Germline values: CDR1 MNHNS, CDR2 SASEGT. The CDR3 is 16 amino acids. The V end lost 3 bases, the J end lost 0 bases, and 12 bases lay between the germline ends. This CDR3 is CASSDRVKSSGNTIYF. CDR3 in DNA: TGTGCCAGCAGTGACCGGGTCAAAAGCTCTGGAAACACCATATATTTT.

The J gene is TRBJ2-7, the V gene TRBV4-1; 8 bases fit TRBD1. The ends lost 4 bases at V and 7 bases at J; junction bases unmatched: 12. The CDR3 consists of 15 residues. Germline V CDR1 and CDR2: MGHRA, YSYEKL. CDR3 loop: CASSPGQGGLWEQYF. As DNA, the CDR3 is TGCGCCAGCAGCCCAGGACAGGGAGGTTTATGGGAGCAGTACTTC.

This chain joins TRBV7-9 and TRBJ1-1; 7 bases fit TRBD1. V lost 2 bases, J lost 1 base, and 4 bases stayed unmatched. Germline CDR1 reads SEHNR; CDR2 reads FQNEAQ (reference sequence). There are 15 residues in the CDR3. Here the CDR3 reads CASSLLGQENTEAFF. The DNA for the CDR3 is TGTGCCAGCAGCTTATTAGGACAGGAGAACACTGAAGCTTTCTTT.

This chain links TRBV11-2 with TRBJ2-3; 7 nucleotides agree with TRBD1. The V segment lost 7 bases and the J segment 3 bases; nucleotides outside the gene matches: 13. This CDR3 is 16 amino acids long. Germline V gives CDR1 SGHAT, CDR2 FQNNGV. For the CDR3, the DNA is TGTGCCAGCAACCCTACAGGGGAGAGGAGTACAGATACGCAGTATTTT. It specifies CASNPTGERSTDTQYF.

J is TRBJ2-1 and V is TRBV19; 10 positions agree with TRBD1. The CDR3 contains 14 residues. Germline CDR1 LNHDA, CDR2 SQIVND (reference sequence). V lost 5 bases to trimming and J lost 7 bases; unmatched junction nucleotides: 5. The CDR3: CASSLGQGRNEQFF. The CDR3 DNA is TGTGCCAGTAGTTTGGGACAGGGGAGAAATGAGCAGTTCTTC. The full variable domain, in which reference TRBV19 and TRBJ2-1 provide the parts outside the CDR3, is DGGITQSPKYLFRKEGQNVTLSCEQNLNHDAMYWYRQDPGQGLRLIYYSQIVNDFQKGDIAEGYSVSREKKESFPLTVTSAQKNPTAFYLCASSLGQGRNEQFFGPGTRLTVL.

The chain is built from TRBV5-6 and TRBJ2-2, with 12 nucleotides matching TRBD1. The germline CDR1 and CDR2 sequences are SGHDT and YYEEEE. V shed 3 bases and J 5 bases; nucleotides not matched to a gene: 5. CDR3 length: 16 amino acids. The CDR3 reads CASSSGTGGGTGELFF. CDR3 nucleotide sequence: TGTGCCAGCAGCTCTGGGACAGGGGGCGGGACCGGGGAGCTGTTTTTT.

The V call is TRBV11-2, the J call TRBJ1-2, with 7 bases that match TRBD1. The ends lost 5 bases at V and 3 bases at J; junction bases unmatched: 9. Germline values: CDR1 SGHAT, CDR2 FQNNGV. This CDR3 is built from 15 residues. CDR3 in amino acids: CASSPLGQEHYGYTF. The CDR3 nucleotides are TGTGCCAGCAGCCCACTCGGACAGGAACACTATGGCTACACCTTC.

The J gene is TRBJ2-2, the V gene TRBV6-5; D remains unclear. This CDR3 comprises 16 residues. Germline-derived CDR1 and CDR2 are MNHEY and SVGAGI. Trimming removed 3 bases from V and 0 bases from J, with 11 bases in between. The CDR3 loop is CASSYLDQANTGELFF. CDR3 nucleotide sequence: TGTGCCAGCAGTTATCTGGATCAGGCGAACACCGGGGAGCTGTTTTTT.

The chain carries TRBV5-6 and TRBJ1-1; 7 bases align to TRBD1. From germline, CDR1 is SGHDT and CDR2 YYEEEE. The CDR3 has 16 residues. Trimming at V came to 4 bases and at J to 0 bases, leaving 9 bases not matched to a gene. The CDR3 loop is CASSGGQSIMNTEAFF. CDR3 DNA: TGTGCCAGCAGCGGGGGACAGTCAATCATGAACACTGAAGCTTTCTTT.

This chain links TRBV6-5 with TRBJ2-7, with a possible D match to TRBD2 (6 bases). V shed 4 bases and J shed 6 bases, with 7 bases lying between them. CDR3 length: 11 residues. CDR1 and CDR2 from the germline V gene are MNHEY and SVGAGI. DNA for the CDR3: TGTGCCAGCAGTTCCGGGGGCGAGCAGTACTTC. Amino acids: CASSSGGEQYF.

J is TRBJ2-3 and V is TRBV7-6, with 9 bases identical to TRBD1. The CDR3 covers 16 residues. Germline lookup yields CDR1 SGHVS and CDR2 FNYEAQ. Trimming at V came to 2 bases and at J to 3 bases, leaving 6 bases not matched to a gene. In DNA form, the CDR3 reads TGTGCCAGCAGCTTATACAGGGGGCAAGCAACAGATACGCAGTATTTT. Its protein is CASSLYRGQATDTQYF.

The CDR3 DNA follows: TGTGCCAGCAGCCAAGGACTAGCGGGCACAGATACGCAGTATTTT. This sequence encodes CASSQGLAGTDTQYF. The genes are TRBV14 and TRBJ2-3, with 9 bases identical to TRBD2. J lost 1 base, V lost 1 base, and 0 bases had no gene match. Germline CDR1 reads SGHDN; CDR2 reads FVKESK. CDR3 length: 15 residues.

This chain joins TRBV4-3 and TRBJ2-7, with 9 bases lining up with TRBD2. Germline lookup yields CDR1 LGHNA and CDR2 YSLEER. Unmatched junction bases numbered 4, after V lost 0 bases and J lost 1 base. The CDR3 has 16 amino acids. The CDR3 loop is CASSQDYSGSSYEQYF. The CDR3 coding sequence is TGCGCCAGCAGCCAAGATTATAGCGGGAGTTCCTACGAGCAGTACTTC.

The chain uses TRBV18 and TRBJ1-1; TRBD1 agrees at 9 bases. The V segment lost 2 bases and the J segment 7 bases; nucleotides outside the gene matches: 2. The CDR3 is 13 amino acids. The V gene's germline CDR1 is KGHSH and CDR2 LQKENI. The CDR3 sequence is CASSPGQGLEAFF. The CDR3 region has the DNA TGTGCCAGCTCACCAGGACAGGGGCTTGAAGCTTTCTTT. Full variable domain (missing parts from reference TRBV18 and TRBJ1-1): NAGVMQNPRHLVRRRGQEARLRCSPMKGHSHVYWYRQLPEEGLKFMVYLQKENIIDESGMPKERFSAEFPKEGPSILRIQQVVRGDSAAYFCASSPGQGLEAFFGQGTRLTVV.

The CDR3 DNA sequence: TGCGCCAGCAGCCTCAATCAGGGGGGTGATGCTGGCTACACCTTC. Amino acid sequence: CASSLNQGGDAGYTF. J is TRBJ1-2 and V is TRBV5-1; 7 bases line up with TRBD1. With V trimmed by 4 bases and J by 7 bases, 13 bases remained unmatched. The CDR3 is 15 residues long. CDR1 SGHRS and CDR2 YFSETQ come from the germline V gene. Drawing the rest from reference TRBV5-1 and TRBJ1-2, the complete variable domain is KAGVTQTPRYLIKTRGQQVTLSCSPISGHRSVSWYQQTPGQGLQFLFEYFSETQRNKGNFPGRFSGRQFSNSRSEMNVSTLELGDSALYLCASSLNQGGDAGYTFGSGTRLTVV.

This sequence joins TRBV18 and TRBJ1-1; 8 bases map to TRBD1. Germline trimming cut 5 bases from V and 4 bases from J; bases unmatched to any gene: 3. Germline loops: CDR1 KGHSH, CDR2 LQKENI. The CDR3 consists of 13 residues. The CDR3 nucleotides read TGTGCCAGCTCATCGACAGGGGCCACTGAAGCTTTCTTT. This encodes CASSSTGATEAFF.

This chain links TRBV19 with TRBJ1-5; 9 bases are shared with TRBD1. The V gene's germline CDR1 is LNHDA and CDR2 SQIVND (reference sequence). The trim removed 10 bases at V and 4 bases at J, leaving 8 bases unmatched. This CDR3 contains 14 residues. The CDR3 sequence is CATKDRGENQPQHF. For the CDR3, the DNA is TGTGCCACCAAGGACAGGGGAGAGAATCAGCCCCAGCATTTT.